This entry lists 3 T cell receptor beta chains sequenced from one sample in a study of blood T cell repertoires in COVID-19. TCRdb keeps only in-frame clones here, not all; method: immunoSEQ multiplex PCR. The sample contains some 80,000 clones, 65% to 90% of which appear only once. Sequenced material: peripheral blood. These receptors came from a human donor in a cohort sampled during active COVID-19.

The chain combines TRBV6-5 with TRBJ2-1; D not certain. V lost 6 bases, J lost 9 bases, and 21 bases lay in between. The germline V gene has CDR1 MNHEY and CDR2 SVGAGI. The CDR3 runs to 15 residues. As DNA, the CDR3 is TGTGCCAGCAGACCCGACTCGTTAGAAGGCGGTGAGCAGTTCTTC. Protein sequence: CASRPDSLEGGEQFF.

The genes are TRBV5-1 and TRBJ1-3, with D possibly matching TRBD1 (6 bases). The germline CDR1 and CDR2 sequences are SGHRS and YFSETQ. CDR3 size: 17 residues. V shed 4 bases and J shed 0 bases, with 17 bases lying between them. This CDR3 reads CASSPRSTGNSGNTIYF. In nucleotides, the CDR3 is TGCGCCAGCAGCCCGAGGTCGACAGGCAACTCTGGAAACACCATATATTTT.

The chain uses TRBV19 and TRBJ2-5; 9 bases map to TRBD2. The CDR3 has 14 amino acids. Germline trimming cut 3 bases from V and 4 bases from J; bases unmatched to any gene: 3. Per germline, CDR1 LNHDA and CDR2 SQIVND (reference sequence). CDR3 sequence (DNA): TGTGCCAGTAGTATGGGGACTAGCCCAGAGACCCAGTACTTC. This gives the protein CASSMGTSPETQYF.